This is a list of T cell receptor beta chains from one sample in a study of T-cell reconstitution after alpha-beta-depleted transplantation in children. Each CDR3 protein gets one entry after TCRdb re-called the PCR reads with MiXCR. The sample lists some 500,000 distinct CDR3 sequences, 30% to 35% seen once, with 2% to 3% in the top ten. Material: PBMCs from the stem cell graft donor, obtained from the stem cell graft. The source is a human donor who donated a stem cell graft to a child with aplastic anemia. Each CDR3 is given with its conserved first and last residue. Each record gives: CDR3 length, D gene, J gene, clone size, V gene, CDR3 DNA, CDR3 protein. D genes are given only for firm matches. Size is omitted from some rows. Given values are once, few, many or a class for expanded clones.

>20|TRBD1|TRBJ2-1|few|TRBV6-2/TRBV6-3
TGTGCCAGCAGTTATTCGATAGGGACAGGATCAACCGCGGCCTACAATGAGCAGTTCTTC
CASSYSIGTGSTAAYNEQFF
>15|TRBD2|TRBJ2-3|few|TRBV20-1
TGCAGTACGTCCCAAGCGGGAACTAGCACAGATACGCAGTATTTT
CSTSQAGTSTDTQYF
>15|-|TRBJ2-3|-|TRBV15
TGTGCCACCAGCAGAGAGCTGGGCAGCCCAGATACGCAGTATTTT
CATSRELGSPDTQYF
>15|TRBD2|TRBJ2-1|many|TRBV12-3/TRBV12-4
TGTGCCAGCAGTTTAGGACTAGCGGGGCACAATGAGCAGTTCTTC
CASSLGLAGHNEQFF
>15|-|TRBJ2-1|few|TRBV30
TGTGCCTGGAGTGTGGGGAAGACTTTCTCGTATGAGCAGTTCTTC
CAWSVGKTFSYEQFF
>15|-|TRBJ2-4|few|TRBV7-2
TGTGCCAGCAGCTCGGGACTCTCAGCCAAAAACATTCAGTACTTC
CASSSGLSAKNIQYF
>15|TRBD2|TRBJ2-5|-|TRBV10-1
TGCGCCAGCAGTGACTCGGGACTAGCGGGAGAGACCCAGTACTTC
CASSDSGLAGETQYF
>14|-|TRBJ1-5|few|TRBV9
TGTGCCAGCAGCGTCGGGACCGTCCACGGGCCCCAGCATTTT
CASSVGTVHGPQHF
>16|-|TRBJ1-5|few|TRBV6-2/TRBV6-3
TGTGCCAGCAGTTACGCGAGAGGTTATAGCAATCAGCCCCAGCATTTT
CASSYARGYSNQPQHF
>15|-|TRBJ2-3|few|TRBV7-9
TGTGCCAGCAGCTTCATCTACGCCACCACAGATACGCAGTATTTT
CASSFIYATTDTQYF
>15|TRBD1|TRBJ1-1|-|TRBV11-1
TGTGCCAGCAGCGTCCGGGACAGGGGTTGGACTGAAGCTTTCTTT
CASSVRDRGWTEAFF
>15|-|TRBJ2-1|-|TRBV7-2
TGTGCCAGCAGCTTATTACCGGGGGCGATTTATGAGCAGTTCTTC
CASSLLPGAIYEQFF
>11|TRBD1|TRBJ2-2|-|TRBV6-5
TGTGCCAGCAGCACAGGGGCAGTGCTGTTTTTT
CASSTGAVLFF
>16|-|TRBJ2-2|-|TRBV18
TGTGCCAGCTCACTAGCGGAAGGGCGAGGCACCGGGGAGCTGTTTTTT
CASSLAEGRGTGELFF
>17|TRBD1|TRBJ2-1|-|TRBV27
TGTGCCAGCAGTAATTGGAGAGGGGACAGGCTCTACAATGAGCAGTTCTTC
CASSNWRGDRLYNEQFF
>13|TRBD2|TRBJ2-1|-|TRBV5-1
TGCGCCACCACACCGACGGGGGGCAATGAGCAGTTCTTC
CATTPTGGNEQFF
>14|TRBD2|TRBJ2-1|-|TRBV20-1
TGCAGTGCTCCCTATAGCGGGAGAGGGGTTGAGCAGTTCTTC
CSAPYSGRGVEQFF
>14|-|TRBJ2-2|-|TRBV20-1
TGCAGTGCTAGGCGCGGGGGCAGAACCGGGGAGCTGTTTTTT
CSARRGGRTGELFF
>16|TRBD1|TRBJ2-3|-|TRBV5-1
TGCGCCAGCAGCGGGGGGACAGGACCTAGCACAGATACGCAGTATTTT
CASSGGTGPSTDTQYF
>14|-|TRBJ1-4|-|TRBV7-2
TGTGCCAGCAGCTTAGTGGCGGGCTCCGAAAAACTGTTTTTT
CASSLVAGSEKLFF
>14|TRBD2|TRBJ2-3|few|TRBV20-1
TGCAGTGCTAGAATAGCGGGTTTGACAGATACGCAGTATTTT
CSARIAGLTDTQYF
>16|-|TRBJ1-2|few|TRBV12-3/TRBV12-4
TGTGCCAGCAGTTTATCACCCTGGGCCTTCCTATCCGGCTACACCTTC
CASSLSPWAFLSGYTF
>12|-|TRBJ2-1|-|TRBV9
TGTGCCAGCAGCGTAGGGTCTAATGAGCAGTTCTTC
CASSVGSNEQFF
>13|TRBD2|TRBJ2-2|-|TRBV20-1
TGCACGGGACTAGCGGTCAACACCGGGGAGCTGTTTTTT
CTGLAVNTGELFF
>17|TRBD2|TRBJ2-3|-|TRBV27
TGTGCCAGCAGTCCGCTACCCAGACTAGCGAGCACAGATACGCAGTATTTT
CASSPLPRLASTDTQYF
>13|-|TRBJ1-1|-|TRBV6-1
TGTGCCAGCCGCAAGACCTTGCGCACTGAAGCTTTCTTT
CASRKTLRTEAFF
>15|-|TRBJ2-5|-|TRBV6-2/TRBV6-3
TGTGCCAGCAGTTACTCGAATGCCGGCCAAGAGACCCAGTACTTC
CASSYSNAGQETQYF
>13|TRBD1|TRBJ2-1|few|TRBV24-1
TGTGCCACCGCACAGGGGTCCTACAATGAGCAGTTCTTC
CATAQGSYNEQFF
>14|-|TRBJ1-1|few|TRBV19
TGTGCCAGTAGTATTGGGGGTAGGGTCACTGAAGCTTTCTTT
CASSIGGRVTEAFF
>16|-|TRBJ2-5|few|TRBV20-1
TGCAGTGCTAGAGATTTAGGGTTGGGGGGACAAGAGACCCAGTACTTC
CSARDLGLGGQETQYF
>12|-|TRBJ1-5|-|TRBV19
TGTGCCAGTAGTAAGAGCAATCAGCCCCAGCATTTT
CASSKSNQPQHF
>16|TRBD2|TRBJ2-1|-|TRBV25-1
TGTGCCAGCAGCGACCCTGGACTAGCGGTTAACAATGAGCAGTTCTTC
CASSDPGLAVNNEQFF
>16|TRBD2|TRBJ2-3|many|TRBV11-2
TGTGCCAGCAGCTTAGCGGGCGGGGGAAGCACAGATACGCAGTATTTT
CASSLAGGGSTDTQYF